Listed here are 32 T cell receptor beta chains from one sample, sequenced in a study of blood T cell repertoires in COVID-19 (dated by TCRdb to the early 2020s). Library generation was performed with the immunoSEQ multiplex PCR assay. In its TCRdb copy, this immuneACCESS table keeps in-frame sequences only and misses some clones. Where compared with another copy, unresolved V genes explain less than half of these, and the others have no known cause. For this sample the table gives about 370,000 clones, of which 80% to 90% were detected only once. More than 0.8% of the sample lies in the top ten. The sequenced sample consisted of PBMCs or T cells enriched from blood (not recorded which). Receptors originate from a man aged 18-30 years who had recovered from COVID-19.

In this sample, this clone turned up a few times. The J gene is TRBJ1-5, the V gene TRBV2; D is uncertain. This CDR3 has 15 residues. The V end lost 4 bases, the J end lost 2 bases, and 12 bases lay between the germline ends. Germline lookup yields CDR1 SNHLY and CDR2 FYNNEI. Written as DNA, the CDR3 is TGTGCCAGCAGTGTATCGGGTGGCGGCAATCAGCCCCAGCATTTT. Encoded protein: CASSVSGGGNQPQHF.

V usage is TRBV28 and J usage is TRBJ1-3; D remains unclear. The CDR3 has 13 amino acids. Germline V gives CDR1 MDHEN, CDR2 SYDVKM. V was pared by 7 bases and J by 8 bases, with 15 bases between. CDR3: CASTQGMEDTIYF. CDR3 DNA sequence: TGTGCCAGCACCCAAGGTATGGAGGACACCATATATTTT.

This rearrangement joins TRBV19 to TRBJ1-5, with TRBD1 as a possible D gene (6 bases). The CDR3 length is 15 residues. Germline values: CDR1 LNHDA, CDR2 SQIVND (reference sequence). V was cut by 2 bases and J by 2 bases, with 10 bases left in between. The CDR3 region is CASSISGGGNQPQHF. DNA for the CDR3: TGTGCCAGTAGTATATCGGGGGGCGGCAATCAGCCCCAGCATTTT.

The chain uses TRBV5-1 and TRBJ2-7, with D possibly being TRBD1 (5 bases). Trimming stripped 0 bases from V and 5 bases from J, with 6 bases between. The CDR3 is 12 amino acids. In germline, CDR1 is SGHRS, CDR2 YFSETQ. The CDR3 DNA is TGCGCCAGCAGCTTGGCAGGGAACGAGCAGTACTTC. Its protein is CASSLAGNEQYF. Full variable domain (outside the CDR3, taken from reference TRBV5-1 and TRBJ2-7): KAGVTQTPRYLIKTRGQQVTLSCSPISGHRSVSWYQQTPGQGLQFLFEYFSETQRNKGNFPGRFSGRQFSNSRSEMNVSTLELGDSALYLCASSLAGNEQYFGPGTRLTVT.

The V gene is TRBV4-3, the J gene TRBJ1-1; maybe TRBD1 (5 bases). Trimming left V 4 bases short and J 1 base short, with 10 bases between. Germline CDR1 LGHNA, CDR2 YSLEER. The CDR3 is 14 amino acids. The CDR3, as DNA: TGCGCCAGCAGCCCAGACACAGGGAACACTGAAGCTTTCTTT. This encodes CASSPDTGNTEAFF.

The chain combines TRBV5-1 with TRBJ2-2; 9 nucleotides match TRBD1. J lost 6 bases, V lost 4 bases, and 10 bases had no gene match. This CDR3 is built from 16 residues. CDR1 and CDR2 from the germline V gene are SGHRS and YFSETQ. Written as DNA, the CDR3 is TGCGCCAGCAGCGCGAGGGGGGACAGGGACCCCGGGGAGCTGTTTTTT. As protein: CASSARGDRDPGELFF.

This clone showed up just a few times. The chain uses TRBV27 and TRBJ1-5, with D possibly TRBD1 on 5 matching bases. The V end lost 3 bases, the J end lost 4 bases, and 7 bases lay between the germline ends. This CDR3 has 13 residues. Germline assignment: CDR1 MNHEY and CDR2 SMNVEV (reference sequence). The CDR3 is CASSFGGNQPQHF. DNA for the CDR3: TGTGCCAGCAGTTTCGGGGGAAATCAGCCCCAGCATTTT.

The chain is built from TRBV18 and TRBJ2-7; 10 nucleotides agree with TRBD1. Germline V lookup: CDR1 KGHSH, CDR2 LQKENI. This CDR3 has 13 amino acids. With 4 bases clipped from V and 5 bases from J, the junction kept 2 bases outside the gene matches. The CDR3 coding sequence is TGTGCCAGCTCACTGGGGACAGGGGACGAGCAGTACTTC. The encoded protein is CASSLGTGDEQYF.

This clone was counted once. The genes are TRBV4-1 and TRBJ2-7; 7 bases align to TRBD2. This CDR3 has 17 amino acids. After removal of 4 bases from V and 7 bases from J, the junction contained 19 bases not matched to a gene. The germline gives CDR1 MGHRA, CDR2 YSYEKL. CDR3 coding DNA: TGCGCCAGCAGCCGTCTCGGGGCGGGAGTTGGAGGCCGAGAGCAGTACTTC. Translated: CASSRLGAGVGGREQYF.

The CDR3 DNA reads as TGTGCCAGCAGCCTAGCCGGAGGTAGGGGGGGCGAGCAGTACTTC. This codes for CASSLAGGRGGEQYF. V usage is TRBV3-1 (or the pseudogene TRBV3-2) and J usage is TRBJ2-7, with a possible D match to TRBD2 (7 bases). Germline CDR1 is LGHDT and CDR2 is YNNKEL (reference sequence). This CDR3 comprises 15 residues. The V end lost 4 bases, the J end lost 6 bases, and 19 bases lay between the germline ends.

The chain recombines TRBV6-1 with TRBJ1-1; weak D call: TRBD1 (5 bases). CDR3 length equals 13 residues. Trimming removed 3 bases from V and 2 bases from J, with 7 bases in between. The germline V gene encodes CDR1 MNHNS and CDR2 SASEGT. CDR3 loop: CASSEQGNTEAFF. The CDR3 coding sequence is TGTGCCAGCAGTGAGCAGGGAAACACTGAAGCTTTCTTT.

This chain joins TRBV28 and TRBJ1-1; 9 nucleotides match TRBD1. CDR1 MDHEN and CDR2 SYDVKM come from the germline V gene. The CDR3 is 14 residues long. Trimming cost V 7 bases and J 5 bases; bases outside gene matches: 8. The CDR3 DNA follows: TGTGCCAGCATAGAAGGGACAGGGCGAACTGAAGCTTTCTTT. Translated: CASIEGTGRTEAFF.

V is TRBV18 and J is TRBJ1-2; no definite D call. Germline-derived CDR1 and CDR2 are KGHSH and LQKENI. The CDR3 runs to 15 residues. V was clipped by 0 bases and J by 1 base, with 9 bases between them. The CDR3 reads CASSPPSTDNYGYTF. The DNA of the CDR3 is TGTGCCAGCTCACCACCTAGCACTGATAACTATGGCTACACCTTC.

The chain combines TRBV19 with TRBJ2-2; D remains ambiguous. V lost 1 base to trimming and J lost 5 bases, with 8 bases between them. The CDR3 is made up of 14 amino acids. Germline lookup yields CDR1 LNHDA and CDR2 SQIVND (reference sequence). CDR3 sequence: CASSIASRTGELFF. The CDR3 DNA reads TGTGCCAGTAGTATAGCAAGCAGGACCGGGGAGCTGTTTTTT. The whole variable domain, filled in from reference TRBV19 and TRBJ2-2, reads DGGITQSPKYLFRKEGQNVTLSCEQNLNHDAMYWYRQDPGQGLRLIYYSQIVNDFQKGDIAEGYSVSREKKESFPLTVTSAQKNPTAFYLCASSIASRTGELFFGEGSRLTVL.

The rearrangement uses TRBV13 and TRBJ2-7; TRBD1 is a possible D gene (6 bases). Trimming left V 3 bases short and J 3 bases short, with 12 bases between. The CDR3 sequence is 14 residues long. Germline CDR1 is PRHDT and CDR2 is FYEKMQ (reference sequence). The CDR3 reads CASSFGTRDYEQYF. Here the CDR3 DNA reads TGTGCCAGCAGCTTTGGGACACGAGACTACGAGCAGTACTTC.

V is TRBV2 and J is TRBJ2-3; a possible D gene is TRBD2 (6 bases). CDR1 and CDR2 (germline): SNHLY, FYNNEI. The CDR3 runs 16 residues. Trimming took off 6 bases at V and 0 bases at J, with 16 bases between the two ends. The CDR3 region is CASSPTTRPSTDTQYF. CDR3 sequence (DNA): TGTGCCAGCAGCCCTACGACTAGACCTAGCACAGATACGCAGTATTTT.

The V and J genes are TRBV19 and TRBJ1-2, with TRBD1 matching 8 bases. The CDR3 runs 14 residues. Germline V gene sequence: CDR1 LNHDA, CDR2 SQIVND (reference sequence). Trimming cost V 4 bases and J 7 bases; bases outside gene matches: 8. The CDR3, as DNA: TGTGCCAGTAGTACAGGGGGCGCTGGGGCTGGCTACACCTTC. The encoded protein is CASSTGGAGAGYTF.

The chain recombines TRBV4-1 with TRBJ2-7; 9 bases map to TRBD1. The V segment lost 4 bases and the J segment 5 bases; nucleotides outside the gene matches: 9. This CDR3 is built from 15 residues. Germline CDR1 reads MGHRA; CDR2 reads YSYEKL. Here the CDR3 DNA reads TGCGCCAGCAGCCCTGAACTCCGGGACAGGGACGAGCAGTACTTC. Protein: CASSPELRDRDEQYF.

The chain has TRBV6-6 and TRBJ2-5; perhaps TRBD2 as D (5 bases). V was trimmed by 2 bases and J by 5 bases, leaving 15 bases between them. In germline, CDR1 is MNHNY, CDR2 SVGAGI (reference sequence). There are 15 residues in the CDR3. This chain's CDR3 is CASSYTSPGFETQYF. CDR3 bases: TGTGCCAGCAGTTACACCTCCCCGGGATTTGAGACCCAGTACTTC.

J is TRBJ1-1 and V is TRBV5-4; D ambiguous. Trimming took off 4 bases at V and 2 bases at J, with 12 bases between the two ends. Per germline, CDR1 SGHNT and CDR2 YYREEE (reference sequence). The CDR3 contains 14 residues. DNA for the CDR3: TGTGCCAGCAGCCTGACACAGAAAAACACTGAAGCTTTCTTT. It encodes CASSLTQKNTEAFF.

J is TRBJ2-3 and V is TRBV4-1; D may be TRBD2 (5 bases). Trimming took 1 base from V and 0 from J, leaving 5 bases between them. This CDR3 has 14 residues. CDR1 MGHRA and CDR2 YSYEKL come from the germline V gene. Here the CDR3 DNA reads TGCGCCAGCAGCCAAGGGACTAGCACAGATACGCAGTATTTT. It is translated as CASSQGTSTDTQYF.

This rearrangement joins TRBV6-5 to TRBJ2-2; no definite D call. This CDR3 is 12 amino acids long. V was shortened by 2 bases and J by 7 bases, with 5 bases between the two germline ends. Germline V lookup: CDR1 MNHEY, CDR2 SVGAGI. CDR3 bases: TGTGCCAGCAGTTACGAGGTCGGGGAGCTGTTTTTT. It specifies CASSYEVGELFF.

The chain carries TRBV28 and TRBJ2-3; D remains ambiguous. The V gene lost 4 bases and the J gene lost 8 bases, with 7 bases spanning the gap. CDR3 length equals 11 residues. Germline CDR1 MDHEN, CDR2 SYDVKM. The CDR3 sequence is CASSSRGTQYF. The CDR3 bases are TGTGCCAGCAGTTCGAGAGGTACGCAGTATTTT.

The chain combines TRBV9 with TRBJ1-6; D not certain. The CDR3 totals 15 residues. V dropped 3 bases and J dropped 4 bases, with 11 bases sitting between them. CDR1 SGDLS and CDR2 YYNGEE come from the germline V gene. CDR3 sequence: CASSARSDYNSPLHF. The CDR3 DNA is TGTGCCAGCAGCGCTAGATCCGATTATAATTCACCCCTCCACTTT.

The chain recombines TRBV7-9 with TRBJ1-4; tentatively, D is TRBD1 (5 bases). Trimming took 5 bases from V and 7 from J, leaving 17 bases between them. CDR3 length: 15 amino acids. The germline gives CDR1 SEHNR, CDR2 FQNEAQ (reference sequence). The CDR3 DNA sequence: TGTGCCAGCAGCCTAGGCCCTCAGGGCCGTGAAAAACTGTTTTTT. As protein: CASSLGPQGREKLFF. Full variable domain (missing parts from reference TRBV7-9 and TRBJ1-4): DTGVSQNPRHKITKRGQNVTFRCDPISEHNRLYWYRQTLGQGPEFLTYFQNEAQLEKSRLLSDRFSAERPKGSFSTLEIQRTEQGDSAMYLCASSLGPQGREKLFFGSGTQLSVL.

This clone was seen only once. This sequence joins TRBV5-1 and TRBJ1-5; the D is unclear. CDR1 and CDR2 from the germline V gene are SGHRS and YFSETQ. There are 18 residues in the CDR3. V dropped 0 bases and J dropped 4 bases, with 20 bases sitting between them. CDR3 DNA: TGCGCCAGCAGCTTGGGAAGGGAGAAGAAGGTTGGTAATCAGCCCCAGCATTTT. It encodes CASSLGREKKVGNQPQHF.

The V gene is TRBV6-5, the J gene TRBJ1-5; D not certain. Germline V gene sequence: CDR1 MNHEY, CDR2 SVGAGI. V was trimmed by 5 bases and J by 1 base, leaving 9 bases between them. This CDR3 has 14 amino acids. CDR3 DNA: TGTGCCAGCAGTAGCGTCGCAAGCAATCAGCCCCAGCATTTT. Protein product: CASSSVASNQPQHF.

The genes are TRBV20-1 and TRBJ1-2, with TRBD1 matching over 7 bases. The J segment lost 6 bases and the V segment lost 3 bases, leaving 1 base of the junction unmatched. Germline lookup yields CDR1 DFQATT and CDR2 SNEGSKA (reference sequence). The CDR3 is made up of 11 amino acids. The CDR3 protein is CSASTGDGYTF. CDR3 sequence (DNA): TGCAGTGCTAGCACAGGGGATGGCTACACCTTC.

The chain recombines TRBV9 with TRBJ2-7; tentatively, D is TRBD2 (6 bases). Deletions cut 3 bases from V and 0 bases from J, with 10 bases between. The CDR3 length is 14 residues. Germline V gene data show CDR1 as SGDLS and CDR2 as YYNGEE. As DNA, the CDR3 is TGTGCCAGCAGCGGGGGGAGGAGCTCCTACGAGCAGTACTTC. It is translated as CASSGGRSSYEQYF.

DNA of the CDR3: TGTGCCAGCAGCTTAGGGGACAGGGCTTTCGAGCAGTACTTC. As protein: CASSLGDRAFEQYF. The J gene is TRBJ2-7, the V gene TRBV11-2; 9 nucleotides line up with TRBD1. The CDR3 extends over 14 amino acids. Germline V gene sequence: CDR1 SGHAT, CDR2 FQNNGV. The V and J ends lost 1 base and 6 bases, in that order; junction bases with no gene match: 4. The full variable domain, completed using reference TRBV11-2 and TRBJ2-7, is EAGVAQSPRYKIIEKRQSVAFWCNPISGHATLYWYQQILGQGPKLLIQFQNNGVVDDSQLPKDRFSAERLKGVDSTLKIQPAKLEDSAVYLCASSLGDRAFEQYFGPGTRLTVT.

This chain connects TRBV3-1 (or the pseudogene TRBV3-2) to TRBJ2-1, with 9 bases fitting TRBD1. Germline assignment: CDR1 LGHDT and CDR2 YNNKEL (reference sequence). The ends lost 0 bases at V and 5 bases at J; junction bases unmatched: 5. CDR3 size: 16 residues. CDR3 in amino acids: CASSQDARTGDNEQFF. In DNA form, the CDR3 reads TGTGCCAGCAGCCAAGATGCCCGGACAGGGGACAATGAGCAGTTCTTC.

V and J are TRBV4-3 and TRBJ1-4, with 8 bases identical to TRBD1. The CDR3 consists of 17 residues. Germline V gene data show CDR1 as LGHNA and CDR2 as YSLEER. The J segment lost 2 bases and the V segment lost 2 bases, leaving 7 bases of the junction unmatched. CDR3 region: CASSQRGQAGTNEKLFF. The DNA of the CDR3 is TGCGCCAGCAGCCAAAGGGGACAGGCCGGCACTAATGAAAAACTGTTTTTT.